This T cell receptor (beta chain) is from a study of Ad26.COV2.S vaccination and SARS-CoV-2 variants (dated by TCRdb to the early 2020s). Regarding the study in general: Donors in the vaccine arm were drawn from COV1001, a multicentre, randomized, double-blind, placebo-controlled phase I-IIa trial testing Ad26.COV2.S in healthy adults. Investigators remained blinded to trial group allocation during experiments and outcome assessment. TCRbeta repertoire sequencing was used to assess the specificity and breadth of SARS-CoV-2-reactive T cell receptors after Ad26.COV2.S vaccination. A total of approximately 30 samples were included in the TCR-sequenced set, comprising around 19 Ad26.COV2.S vaccine recipients, 5 placebo recipients and 8 SARS-CoV-2 convalescent individuals. Ad26.COV2.S was given intramuscularly at 5x10^10 or 1x10^11 viral particles, as a single shot or as two shots 56 days apart. Trial participants were randomized into five groups of five: low-dose or high-dose Ad26.COV2.S given once or twice, or placebo on both occasions.

What the treatment or condition label conveys for this sample: some 20 received Ad26.COV2.S at low or high dose, single or two shots; about 5 received placebo; per-sample allocation not given. Repertoires of vaccine and placebo recipients were sequenced from samples collected on day 63 after the first injection. In Cohort 1b, around 23 adults aged 18-55 years were enrolled at a single site in Boston, USA, between 29 July and 7 August 2020. Ad26.COV2.S was a replication-incompetent adenovirus type 26 vector expressing a prefusion-stabilized SARS-CoV-2 spike protein from the original Wuhan strain. Broader findings and caveats from the paper: The study was not powered to compare responses between vaccine doses or regimens. Vaccine and placebo recipients had similar non-spike TCR breadth, a finding consistent with the vaccine containing only spike. The authors noted that the TCR breadth and depth analyses may have underestimated total T cell responses. After vaccination, spike-specific CD8+ and CD4+ T cell responses were reported to show substantial breadth. Ad26.COV2.S recipients had higher spike-specific TCR breadth than placebo recipients (P = 0.0014).

TCRbeta CDR3 regions were sequenced with the immunoSEQ Assay. After extraction, genomic DNA underwent amplification by bias-controlled multiplex PCR, followed by high-throughput sequencing. As for the original processing: Collapsing and filtering of sequences were performed to quantify the absolute abundance of each unique TCRbeta CDR3 region. Usable DNA was measured by amplifying reference genes present in all nucleated cells, and TCRbeta template counts were normalized to that usable DNA to estimate T cell fraction. Repertoire TCRs were annotated as SARS-CoV-2-specific when V gene, CDR3 amino acid sequence and J gene were exactly matched to a known reactive TCR set. The reference SARS-CoV-2 TCR set came from MIRA and was filtered for enrichment in COVID-19-positive ImmuneCODE repertoires, removing public or cross-reactive TCRs. Drawing on the MIRA antigens, annotated TCRs were analysed further at the level of specific ORF or position within ORF. Breadth was defined as the number of annotated unique rearrangements divided by the total number of unique productive rearrangements, and depth was defined as the summed frequency of the annotated unique rearrangements. TCR breadth was compared between groups using two-sided Wilcoxon rank-sum tests. Imported from immuneACCESS, the table was reduced by TCRdb to in-frame sequences with V and J called. These copies leave out some clones; in studies compared against another copy, an unresolved V gene accounts for under half, and the cause of the remainder is not known. V, J and clone size were drawn from that table, and D and trimming were deduced from the DNA. This sample comprises hundreds of thousands of clones, about four fifths of them detected only once. The ten largest clonotypes hold approximately 7.8% of the sample.

CDR1 MNHEY and CDR2 SMNVEV are derived from the germline V gene (reference sequence). Clipping removes 6 bases from V and 7 bases from J, with 10 as the unmatched junction base count. Reading from cysteine to phenylalanine, the CDR3 counts 14 amino acids. Of the read, only the CDR3 DNA is kept; its 42 bases are in frame from base 1. On this clone: Its recognized antigen is unknown. The input lacks base qualities; no much larger clone sits a single base away.

The input for sequencing was peripheral blood, taken in a trial of Ad26.COV2.S vaccine versus placebo. This TCR came from a person aged 18-65 years who received the Ad26.COV2.S COVID-19 vaccine or a placebo. The rearranged chain carries TRBV27 and TRBJ1-1, and 8 junctional nucleotides match TRBD1. DNA sequence: TGTGCCAGCAGCTTCAGACAGGGGTTTAATGAAGCTTTCTTT. Its translation is CASSFRQGFNEAFF.